This T cell receptor (beta chain) was captured by sequencing in a study of blood T cells in healthy people across ages. Only a few counts were recorded for this clonotype. A much larger clone differs by one base, so this may be a read error. The use of a sample-barcoded 5' primer and a J-beta primer mix characterized a second PCR of about 7 to 12 cycles. TCRdb re-called the 5' RACE reads with MiXCR, one entry per CDR3 protein. The table has 600,000 or so distinct CDR3 sequences, about 30% seen once. The CDR3 loop spans 12 amino acids. CDR1 is SGHDT, CDR2 YYEEEE, per germline. Material: blood. The clonotype originates from an elderly woman in good health. This sequence joins TRBV5-6 and TRBJ2-7; no clear D. The J call may not be correct, given that the DNA end is closer to TRBJ2-5. CDR3 sequence (DNA): TGTGCCAGCAGCTGGGTGGGAGAGACCCAGTACTTC. This codes for CASSWVGETQYF.